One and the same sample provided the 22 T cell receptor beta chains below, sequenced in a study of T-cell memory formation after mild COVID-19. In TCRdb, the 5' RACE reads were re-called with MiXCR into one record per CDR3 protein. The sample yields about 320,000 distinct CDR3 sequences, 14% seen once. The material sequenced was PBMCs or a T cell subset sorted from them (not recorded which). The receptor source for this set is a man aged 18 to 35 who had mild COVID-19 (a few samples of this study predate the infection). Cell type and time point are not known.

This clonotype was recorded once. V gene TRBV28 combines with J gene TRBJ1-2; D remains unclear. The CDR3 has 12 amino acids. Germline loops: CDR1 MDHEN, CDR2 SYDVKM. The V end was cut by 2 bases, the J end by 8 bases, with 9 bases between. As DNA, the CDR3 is TGTGCCAGCAGTTTACCAGGCGGAGGCTACACCTTC. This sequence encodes CASSLPGGGYTF.

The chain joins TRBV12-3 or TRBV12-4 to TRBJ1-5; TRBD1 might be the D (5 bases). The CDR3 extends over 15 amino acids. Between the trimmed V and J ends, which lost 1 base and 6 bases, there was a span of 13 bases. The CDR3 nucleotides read TGTGCCAGCAGTTTAGGTACAGGAACGCGTCAGCCCCAGCATTTT. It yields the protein CASSLGTGTRQPQHF.

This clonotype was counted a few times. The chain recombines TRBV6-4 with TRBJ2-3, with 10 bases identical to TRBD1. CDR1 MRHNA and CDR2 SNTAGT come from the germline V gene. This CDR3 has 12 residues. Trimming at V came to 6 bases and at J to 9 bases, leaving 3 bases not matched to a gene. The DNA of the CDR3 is TGTGCCAGCAGCGGGACAGGGGTAACGCAGTATTTT. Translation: CASSGTGVTQYF.

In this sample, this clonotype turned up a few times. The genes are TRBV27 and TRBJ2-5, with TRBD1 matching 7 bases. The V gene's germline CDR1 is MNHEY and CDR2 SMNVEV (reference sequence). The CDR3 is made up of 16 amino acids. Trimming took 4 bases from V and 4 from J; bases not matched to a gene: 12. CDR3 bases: TGTGCCAGCAGTTCCTTGGGGACAGCGAGGGTAGAGACCCAGTACTTC. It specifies CASSSLGTARVETQYF.

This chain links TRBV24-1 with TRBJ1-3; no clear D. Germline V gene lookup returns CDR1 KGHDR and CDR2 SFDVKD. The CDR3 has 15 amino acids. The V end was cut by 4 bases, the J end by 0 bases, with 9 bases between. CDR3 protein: CATSDTQISGNTIYF. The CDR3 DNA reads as TGTGCCACCAGTGACACACAGATCTCTGGAAACACCATATATTTT.

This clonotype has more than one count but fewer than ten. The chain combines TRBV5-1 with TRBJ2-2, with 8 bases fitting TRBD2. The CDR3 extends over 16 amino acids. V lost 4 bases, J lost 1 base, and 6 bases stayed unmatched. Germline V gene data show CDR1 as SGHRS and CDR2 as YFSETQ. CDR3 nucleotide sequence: TGCGCCAGCAGCACGAGCGGGGGCCTGAACACCGGGGAGCTGTTTTTT. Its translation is CASSTSGGLNTGELFF.

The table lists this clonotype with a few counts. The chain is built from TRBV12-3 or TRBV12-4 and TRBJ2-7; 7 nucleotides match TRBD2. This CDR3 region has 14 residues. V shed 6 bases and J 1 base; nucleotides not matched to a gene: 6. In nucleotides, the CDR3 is TGTGCCAGCAGCCCCTGGGGGGGTTCCTACGAGCAGTACTTC. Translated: CASSPWGGSYEQYF.

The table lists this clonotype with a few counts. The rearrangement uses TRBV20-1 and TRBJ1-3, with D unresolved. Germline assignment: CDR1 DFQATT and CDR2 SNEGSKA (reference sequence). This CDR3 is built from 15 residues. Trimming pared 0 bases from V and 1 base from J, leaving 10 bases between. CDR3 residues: CSARDRSGSGNTIYF. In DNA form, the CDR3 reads TGCAGTGCTAGAGATCGGTCCGGTTCTGGAAACACCATATATTTT.

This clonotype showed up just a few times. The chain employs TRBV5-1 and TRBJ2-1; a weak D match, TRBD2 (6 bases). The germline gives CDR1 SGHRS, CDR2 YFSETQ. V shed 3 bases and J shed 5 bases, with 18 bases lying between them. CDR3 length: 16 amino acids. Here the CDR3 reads CASSYSGGVVDNEQFF. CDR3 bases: TGCGCCAGCAGCTACTCAGGCGGGGTGGTAGACAATGAGCAGTTCTTC.

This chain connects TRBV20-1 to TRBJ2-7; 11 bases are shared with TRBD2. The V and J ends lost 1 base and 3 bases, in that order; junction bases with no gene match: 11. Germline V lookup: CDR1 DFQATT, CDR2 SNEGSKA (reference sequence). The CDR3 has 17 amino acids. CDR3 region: CSARGPFTSGGFYEQYV. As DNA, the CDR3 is TGCAGTGCTAGAGGCCCTTTCACTAGCGGGGGCTTCTACGAGCAGTACGTC.

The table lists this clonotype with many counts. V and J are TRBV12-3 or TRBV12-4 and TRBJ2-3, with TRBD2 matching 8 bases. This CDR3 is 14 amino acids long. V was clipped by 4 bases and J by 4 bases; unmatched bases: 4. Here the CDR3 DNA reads TGTGCCAGCAGTTCCAGCGGGGGATCAGATACGCAGTATTTT. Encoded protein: CASSSSGGSDTQYF.

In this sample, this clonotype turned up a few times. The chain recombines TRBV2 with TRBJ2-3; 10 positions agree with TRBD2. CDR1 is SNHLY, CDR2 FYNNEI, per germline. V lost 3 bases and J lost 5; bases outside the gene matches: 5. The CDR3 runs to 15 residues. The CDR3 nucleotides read TGTGCCAGCAGTGATATACTAGCGGGGTTAGATACGCAGTATTTT. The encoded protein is CASSDILAGLDTQYF.

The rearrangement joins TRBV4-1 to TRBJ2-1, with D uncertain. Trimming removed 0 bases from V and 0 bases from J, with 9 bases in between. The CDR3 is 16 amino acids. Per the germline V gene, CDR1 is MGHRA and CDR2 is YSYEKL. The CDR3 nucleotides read TGCGCCAGCAGCCAAGACGACAAGAGCTCCTACAATGAGCAGTTCTTC. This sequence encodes CASSQDDKSSYNEQFF.

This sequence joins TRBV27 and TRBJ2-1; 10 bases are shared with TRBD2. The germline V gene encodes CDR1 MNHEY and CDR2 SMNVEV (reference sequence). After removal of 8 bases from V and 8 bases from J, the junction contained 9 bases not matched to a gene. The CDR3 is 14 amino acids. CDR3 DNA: TGTGCCAGCCTTCAGCGGGGGGGCCTCCATGAGCAGTTCTTC. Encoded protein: CASLQRGGLHEQFF.

The CDR3 loop is CASSGEGRGDQPQHF. The CDR3 DNA reads TGTGCCAGCAGCGGAGAGGGGCGGGGGGACCAGCCCCAGCATTTT. This chain joins TRBV9 and TRBJ1-5, with a weak D call TRBD1 (5 bases). CDR1 and CDR2 from the germline V gene are SGDLS and YYNGEE. V was clipped by 3 bases and J by 7 bases, with 17 bases between them. This CDR3 region has 15 residues.

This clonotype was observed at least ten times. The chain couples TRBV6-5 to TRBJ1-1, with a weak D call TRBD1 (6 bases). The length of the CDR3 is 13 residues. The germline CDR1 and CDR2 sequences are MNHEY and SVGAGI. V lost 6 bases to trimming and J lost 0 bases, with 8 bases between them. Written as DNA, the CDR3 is TGTGCCAGCAGCAGGGGCTTGAACACTGAAGCTTTCTTT. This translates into CASSRGLNTEAFF.

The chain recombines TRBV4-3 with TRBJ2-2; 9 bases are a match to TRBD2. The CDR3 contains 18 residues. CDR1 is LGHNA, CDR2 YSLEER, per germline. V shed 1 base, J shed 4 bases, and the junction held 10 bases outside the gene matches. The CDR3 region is CASSQVIAGAGFTGELFF. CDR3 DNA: TGCGCCAGCAGCCAAGTAATAGCGGGGGCCGGATTCACCGGGGAGCTGTTTTTT.

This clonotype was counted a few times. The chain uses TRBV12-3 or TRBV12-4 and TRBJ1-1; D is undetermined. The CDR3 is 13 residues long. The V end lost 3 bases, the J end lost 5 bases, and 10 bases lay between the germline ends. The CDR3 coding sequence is TGTGCCAGCAGTTTGACGATAAGGACTGAAGCTTTCTTT. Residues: CASSLTIRTEAFF.

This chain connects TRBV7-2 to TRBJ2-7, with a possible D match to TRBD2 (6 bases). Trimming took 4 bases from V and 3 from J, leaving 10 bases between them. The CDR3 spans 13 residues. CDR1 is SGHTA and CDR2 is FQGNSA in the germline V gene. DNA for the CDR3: TGTGCCAGCAGCTACCCGGGGGACTACGAGCAGTACTTC. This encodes CASSYPGDYEQYF.

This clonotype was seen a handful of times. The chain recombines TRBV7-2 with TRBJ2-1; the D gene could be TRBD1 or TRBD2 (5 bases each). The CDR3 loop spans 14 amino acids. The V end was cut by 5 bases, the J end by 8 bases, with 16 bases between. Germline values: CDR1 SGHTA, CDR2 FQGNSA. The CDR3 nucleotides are TGTGCCAGCAGCCTGGGACCGCGGGTGGATGAGCAGTTCTTC. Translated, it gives CASSLGPRVDEQFF.

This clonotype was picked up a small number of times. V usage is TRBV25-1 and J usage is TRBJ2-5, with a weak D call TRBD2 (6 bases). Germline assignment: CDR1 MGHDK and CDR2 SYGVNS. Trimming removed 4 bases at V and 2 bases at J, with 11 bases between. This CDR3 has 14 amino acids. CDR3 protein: CASSGLAYQETQYF. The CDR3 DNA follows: TGTGCCAGCAGTGGGCTAGCGTATCAAGAGACCCAGTACTTC.

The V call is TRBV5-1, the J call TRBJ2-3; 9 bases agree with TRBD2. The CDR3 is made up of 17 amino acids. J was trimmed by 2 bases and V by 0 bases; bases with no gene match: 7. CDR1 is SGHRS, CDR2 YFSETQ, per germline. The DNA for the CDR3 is TGCGCCAGCAGCTTGGGCGCGGGGGGGGTGATCACAGATACGCAGTATTTT. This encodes CASSLGAGGVITDTQYF.